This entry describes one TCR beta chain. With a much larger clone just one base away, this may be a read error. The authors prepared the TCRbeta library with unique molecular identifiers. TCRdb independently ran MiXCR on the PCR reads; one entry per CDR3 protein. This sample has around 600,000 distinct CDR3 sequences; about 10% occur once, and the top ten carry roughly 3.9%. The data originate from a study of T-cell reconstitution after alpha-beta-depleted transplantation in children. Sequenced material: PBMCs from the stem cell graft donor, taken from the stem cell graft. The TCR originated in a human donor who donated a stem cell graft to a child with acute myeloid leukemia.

This CDR3 reads CTSSHRDGYTF. CDR3 nucleotide sequence: TGTACCAGCAGCCACAGGGATGGCTACACCTTC. The chain uses TRBV5-6 and TRBJ1-2, with D possibly matching TRBD1 (6 bases). The CDR3 spans 11 residues. Germline V lookup: CDR1 SGHDT, CDR2 YYEEEE.